These T cell receptor beta chains were read from a single sample in a study of healthy donors' naive CD4 and CD8 T cells. One entry per CDR3 protein, called by TCRdb with MiXCR from the reads. The sample carries 200,000 or so distinct CDR3 sequences, under 85% recorded once. Sample: naive CD4+ and CD8+ T cells sorted from blood, pooled from several donors. The receptors stem from a pool of human donors in good health; the sample pools cells from several healthy donors. The CDR3 runs from the conserved cysteine through the conserved F or W. The D gene is left open where the match is weak. A clone size is listed for some rows: how often the clone was seen (once, few, many), or a class if it is expanded.

j_call | d_call | clone_size | v_call | cdr3_nt | cdr3_aa
TRBJ1-5 | . | . | TRBV6-2/TRBV6-3 | TGTGCCAGCAGTTTCCGACAGAGACATCAGCCCCAGCATTTT | CASSFRQRHQPQHF
TRBJ1-4 | . | . | TRBV28 | TGTGCCAGCAGTTTGGCTGGGGGTACAACTAATGAAAAACTGTTTTTT | CASSLAGGTTNEKLFF
TRBJ1-1 | . | . | TRBV11-3 | TGTGCCAGCAGCTTAGATCTAGGGAGTACTGAAGCTTTCTTT | CASSLDLGSTEAFF
TRBJ2-7 | TRBD1 | . | TRBV10-3 | TGTGCCCTTTCCCGAGGACAGGGCTCCTACGAGCAGTACTTC | CALSRGQGSYEQYF
TRBJ2-2 | . | . | TRBV5-1 | TGCGCCAGCAGCTTGAAACGGGGTGGCACCGGGGAGCTGTTTTTT | CASSLKRGGTGELFF
TRBJ2-7 | . | . | TRBV5-6 | TGTGCCAGCAGCCCACGACAGGGAGGGATTACCTACGAGCAGTACTTC | CASSPRQGGITYEQYF
TRBJ2-1 | TRBD2 | few | TRBV29-1 | TGCAGCGGGCTAGGGACTAGCGGGTCCTACTCCTACAATGAGCAGTTCTTC | CSGLGTSGSYSYNEQFF
TRBJ1-1 | . | . | TRBV6-1 | TGTGCCAGCAGTTCCCGACAGATACCGAACACTGAAGCTTTCTTT | CASSSRQIPNTEAFF
TRBJ2-3 | . | . | TRBV4-3 | TGCGCCAGCAGCACGGAAACAGGGCACGACAGCACAGATACGCAGTATTTT | CASSTETGHDSTDTQYF
TRBJ2-7 | . | . | TRBV29-1 | TGCAGCGTTGAATACAGCAACTACGAGCAGTACTTC | CSVEYSNYEQYF
TRBJ2-3 | . | . | TRBV6-2/TRBV6-3 | TGTGCCAGCAGTTCTGTACTCTTCCCACGACACACAGATACGCAGTATTTT | CASSSVLFPRHTDTQYF
TRBJ1-1 | . | . | TRBV5-1 | TGCGCCAGCAGCTTGCATTACAACACTGAAGCTTTCTTT | CASSLHYNTEAFF
TRBJ2-1 | . | . | TRBV6-6 | TGTGCCAGCAGTGAAGCGGACTGGTATGAGCAGTTCTTC | CASSEADWYEQFF
TRBJ2-5 | . | . | TRBV7-8 | TGTGCCAGCAGCTTAGAAGGGAACCGTCGGGAGACCCAGTACTTC | CASSLEGNRRETQYF
TRBJ2-1 | . | few | TRBV27 | TGTGCCAGCTGGAGGGAGAGCTACAATGAGCAGTTCTTC | CASWRESYNEQFF
TRBJ2-7 | . | . | TRBV13 | TGTGCCAGCAGCTCCGTCAGAGATAGCTCCTACGAGCAGTACTTC | CASSSVRDSSYEQYF
TRBJ1-3 | TRBD1 | . | TRBV29-1 | TGCAGCGCCGTGATCGGGACAGGATATACCATATATTTT | CSAVIGTGYTIYF
TRBJ2-5 | . | . | TRBV6-5 | TGTGCCAGCAGTTACTCGGCCGAATCCCAAGAGACCCAGTACTTC | CASSYSAESQETQYF
TRBJ2-3 | TRBD2 | . | TRBV12-3/TRBV12-4 | TGTGCCAGCAGTTCGGGACTAGCGGCAGATACGCAGTATTTT | CASSSGLAADTQYF
TRBJ2-3 | . | . | TRBV6-6 | TGTGCCAGCAGTTACTCGGGCCCGACAGGGGAGGGAGGTACGCAGTATTTT | CASSYSGPTGEGGTQYF
TRBJ2-1 | TRBD2 | . | TRBV20-1 | TGCAGTGCCGGTGATGCAGACCTAGCGGCTAAATACAATGAGCAGTTCTTC | CSAGDADLAAKYNEQFF
TRBJ2-1 | . | . | TRBV27 | TGTGCCAGCAGTTTACTTGGGGATCCAACCTACAATGAGCAGTTCTTC | CASSLLGDPTYNEQFF
TRBJ2-5 | . | . | TRBV27 | TGTGCCAGCAGTTCCCCAAATACTATCCAAGAGACCCAGTACTTC | CASSSPNTIQETQYF
TRBJ2-1 | . | . | TRBV27 | TGTGCCAGCACCGTAGGGGCCGGGAGCAATGAGCAGTTCTTC | CASTVGAGSNEQFF
TRBJ1-1 | . | . | TRBV30 | TGTGCCTGGGCCCCGGGTTCGGCTGAAGCTTTCTTT | CAWAPGSAEAFF